The rows below give T cell receptor beta chains drawn from one sample of a study of human T cells and chemical hapten exposure. MiXCR, applied by TCRdb to the RACE reads, yields one record per CDR3 protein. The table shows 70,000 to 75,000 distinct CDR3 sequences, with 25% to 40% occurring only once. Sequenced here: whole blood, sampled in connection with sensitization to the hapten diphenylcyclopropenone (DPC). The receptors originated from a man aged 40-49 years with alopecia areata. Some clones in this sample may be carry-over from other donors' samples. CDR3s include the opening cysteine and the closing phenylalanine or tryptophan. A D gene is named only where the DNA matches it firmly. Some rows have no size entry. The others give once, few or many, or a class for an expanded clone.

d_gene	v_gene	len	j_gene	abundance	CDR3nt	CDR3aa
.	TRBV14	16	TRBJ1-3	few	TGTGCCAGCAGCCAAGATCGATTGCCCTCTGGAAACACCATATATTTT	CASSQDRLPSGNTIYF
.	TRBV7-9	17	TRBJ2-1	.	TGTGCCAGCAGAGGGGACTGGGGGATTAGCTCCTACAATGAGCAGTTCTTC	CASRGDWGISSYNEQFF
.	TRBV18	15	TRBJ1-5	.	TGTGCCAGCTCAACCGGACGGCTTAGCAATCAGCCCCAGCATTTT	CASSTGRLSNQPQHF
.	TRBV7-8	15	TRBJ2-3	few	TGTGCCAGCAGCCCGTGGGAGGCCCCCACAGATACGCAGTATTTT	CASSPWEAPTDTQYF
TRBD2	TRBV7-2	15	TRBJ2-5	few	TGTGCCAGCAGTTCAGCGGGAGGGCCGACAGAGACCCAGTACTTC	CASSSAGGPTETQYF
.	TRBV4-2	15	TRBJ2-3	.	TGTGCCAGCAGCCAGGCGGTTCCTAGCACAGATACGCAGTATTTT	CASSQAVPSTDTQYF
TRBD2	TRBV27	15	TRBJ2-1	few	TGTGCCAGCAGTACGTGGACTAGCGGAAACAATGAGCAGTTCTTC	CASSTWTSGNNEQFF
.	TRBV10-1	17	TRBJ2-3	.	TGCGCCAGCAGTGAGTCCCGGGCCCTAAGCGGGACAGATACGCAGTATTTT	CASSESRALSGTDTQYF
TRBD2	TRBV4-1	16	TRBJ2-7	.	TGCGCCAGCAGCCTGGCCCTAGCGGGAGCTGGAGGGGAGCAGTACTTC	CASSLALAGAGGEQYF
.	TRBV5-1	15	TRBJ1-5	.	TGCGCCAGCAGCTTACAGGGAAGTAGCAATCAGCCCCAGCATTTT	CASSLQGSSNQPQHF